The 30 T cell receptor beta chains below all came from one sample that was sequenced in a study of cytomegalovirus exposure and HLA in healthy donors. The PCR made use of 60 Vbeta and 13 Jbeta primers. Sequencing used immunoSEQ multiplex PCR; TCRdb keeps in-frame clones, though not all of them. This table lists 150,000 or so clones. Input material: PBMCs. Every receptor here comes from a woman aged 50 to 65 in good health and CMV-seronegative.

The CDR3 DNA is TGTGCCAGCAGTTACTCGACACCCTTCTACAATGAGCAGTTCTTC. As protein: CASSYSTPFYNEQFF. This chain uses TRBV6-7 with TRBJ2-1; D remains ambiguous. TRBV6-7 is an ORF for which the function is uncertain. This CDR3 comprises 15 residues. Trimming cost V 0 bases and J 3 bases, with 9 bases left between them.

The V gene is TRBV30, the J gene TRBJ2-3; the match to TRBD2 covers 13 bases. The length of the CDR3 is 15 residues. The germline CDR1 and CDR2 sequences are GTSNPN and SVGIG (reference sequence). J was trimmed by 3 bases and V by 1 base; bases with no gene match: 1. The CDR3 bases are TGTGCCTGGAGTGGGACTAGCGGGAGAACAGATACGCAGTATTTT. Its translation: CAWSGTSGRTDTQYF.

CDR3 DNA sequence: TGTGCCAGCGGGCTACTACAGGGGAGGCTTGGCTACACCTTC. Protein: CASGLLQGRLGYTF. This chain links TRBV28 with TRBJ1-2; the match to TRBD1 covers 7 bases. The V and J ends lost 8 bases and 7 bases, in that order; junction bases with no gene match: 13. Germline V gene data show CDR1 as MDHEN and CDR2 as SYDVKM. This CDR3 region has 14 residues.

This chain uses TRBV18 with TRBJ2-5; 16 bases are a match to TRBD2. Germline lookup yields CDR1 KGHSH and CDR2 LQKENI. The CDR3 extends over 15 amino acids. V lost 3 bases and J lost 9; bases outside the gene matches: 4. In DNA form, the CDR3 reads TGTGCCAGCTCACCCCAGGGACTAGCGGGAGGGGCCCAGTACTTC. Protein: CASSPQGLAGGAQYF.

V and J are TRBV29-1 and TRBJ2-1; tentative D call: TRBD2 (5 bases). Germline CDR1 and CDR2: SQVTM and ANQGSEA. V lost 6 bases and J lost 2, with 17 bases in between. The CDR3 spans 15 residues. As DNA, the CDR3 is TGCAGCGTGGAACTCTGGAGCGGCCCCTACAATGAGCAGTTCTTC. Encoded protein: CSVELWSGPYNEQFF.

The chain joins TRBV5-1 to TRBJ2-1, with TRBD2 matching over 11 bases. CDR1 is SGHRS, CDR2 YFSETQ, per germline. The junction had 3 bases not matched to a gene; V was cut back by 3 bases and J by 4 bases. The CDR3 sequence is 15 residues long. The CDR3 nucleotides read TGCGCCAGCAGCTCGGGACTAGCGGATTACAATGAGCAGTTCTTC. It translates to CASSSGLADYNEQFF.

The CDR3 is CASSSSQNTIYF. CDR3 sequence (DNA): TGTGCCAGCAGCTCCTCTCAGAATACCATATATTTT. The chain has TRBV7-2 and TRBJ1-3; D not resolved. The CDR3 totals 12 residues. CDR1 and CDR2 from the germline V gene are SGHTA and FQGNSA. V lost 4 bases and J 10 bases, leaving 11 bases between the germline ends. Filled out from reference TRBV7-2 and TRBJ1-3, the complete variable domain reads GAGVSQSPSNKVTEKGKDVELRCDPISGHTALYWYRQSLGQGLEFLIYFQGNSAPDKSGLPSDRFSAERTGGSVSTLTIQRTQQEDSAVYLCASSSSQNTIYFGEGSWLTVV.

The chain is built from TRBV30 and TRBJ2-1; no reliable D call. This CDR3 is built from 11 residues. The V gene lost 5 bases and the J gene lost 4 bases, with 6 bases spanning the gap. Germline-derived CDR1 and CDR2 are GTSNPN and SVGIG (reference sequence). The CDR3 DNA follows: TGTGCCTGGTCCGGTTACAATGAGCAGTTCTTC. It specifies CAWSGYNEQFF.

The chain uses TRBV4-2 and TRBJ2-7; 11 nucleotides match TRBD1. The germline V gene encodes CDR1 LGHNA and CDR2 YNFKEQ. The CDR3 totals 16 residues. J gave up 3 bases and V 2 bases, and 6 bases lay outside the gene matches. The CDR3 coding sequence is TGTGCCAGCAGCCAAACCGGGACAGGGGGTTACTACGAGCAGTACTTC. This sequence encodes CASSQTGTGGYYEQYF.

The chain couples TRBV5-6 to TRBJ1-2; D gene uncertain. Trimming took 0 bases from V and 5 from J, leaving 8 bases between them. Germline V gives CDR1 SGHDT, CDR2 YYEEEE. This CDR3 has 13 amino acids. Here the CDR3 DNA reads TGTGCCAGCAGCTTGGGAGGGATTTATGGCTACACCTTC. Protein: CASSLGGIYGYTF.

The chain is built from TRBV11-1 and TRBJ1-2, with a weak D call TRBD1 (6 bases). V dropped 6 bases and J dropped 2 bases, with 10 bases sitting between them. In germline, CDR1 is SGHAT, CDR2 FQDESV (reference sequence). The length of the CDR3 is 13 residues. DNA of the CDR3: TGTGCCAGCAGTGTAGACAGGAACTATGGCTACACCTTC. It specifies CASSVDRNYGYTF. The variable domain in full, with the rest retrieved from reference TRBV11-1 and TRBJ1-2, is EAEVAQSPRYKITEKSQAVAFWCDPISGHATLYWYRQILGQGPELLVQFQDESVVDDSQLPKDRFSAERLKGVDSTLKIQPAELGDSAMYLCASSVDRNYGYTFGSGTRLTVV.

This chain's CDR3 is CATSRPGWQETQYF. Here the CDR3 DNA reads TGTGCCACCAGCAGGCCGGGGTGGCAAGAGACCCAGTACTTC. The V gene is TRBV15, the J gene TRBJ2-5; D may be TRBD2 (5 bases). The germline CDR1 and CDR2 sequences are LNHNV and YYDKDF (reference sequence). This CDR3 has 14 amino acids. Trimming stripped 3 bases from V and 2 bases from J, with 10 bases between.

This chain connects TRBV6-5 to TRBJ2-7, with D tentatively TRBD2 (5 bases). Trimming stripped 7 bases from V and 5 bases from J, with 9 bases between. The CDR3 totals 11 residues. Germline lookup yields CDR1 MNHEY and CDR2 SVGAGI. The CDR3 DNA is TGTGCCAGCAACGGGGTTGACGAGCAGTACTTC. It specifies CASNGVDEQYF.

The chain uses TRBV25-1 and TRBJ2-1; no definite D call. Germline values: CDR1 MGHDK, CDR2 SYGVNS. Trimming took off 7 bases at V and 4 bases at J, with 5 bases between the two ends. CDR3 length: 11 residues. CDR3 bases: TGTGCCAGCAACGGTTACAATGAGCAGTTCTTC. Its protein is CASNGYNEQFF.

V gene TRBV5-6 combines with J gene TRBJ2-5; TRBD2 matches 11 bases. V dropped 5 bases and J dropped 0; count of bases not matched to a gene: 6. CDR3 length: 16 amino acids. Per germline, CDR1 SGHDT and CDR2 YYEEEE. This CDR3 is CASRLAGEPYQETQYF. The CDR3 region has the DNA TGTGCCAGCAGACTAGCGGGGGAACCTTACCAAGAGACCCAGTACTTC.

The chain combines TRBV5-1 with TRBJ2-3, with a weak D call TRBD2 (7 bases). The V and J ends lost 0 bases and 3 bases respectively, with 14 bases between them. Germline V gene lookup returns CDR1 SGHRS and CDR2 YFSETQ. CDR3 size: 16 residues. CDR3 nucleotide sequence: TGCGCCAGCAGCTTGGCCAACAGGGAGGGTACAGATACGCAGTATTTT. Protein product: CASSLANREGTDTQYF.

The chain joins TRBV6-5 to TRBJ2-7, with D possibly TRBD2 on 6 matching bases. This CDR3 has 15 residues. Trimming left V 0 bases short and J 1 base short, with 10 bases between. From germline, CDR1 is MNHEY and CDR2 SVGAGI. Written as DNA, the CDR3 is TGTGCCAGCAGTTACTCAGGGACTTATTCCTACGAGCAGTACTTC. As protein: CASSYSGTYSYEQYF.

The chain uses TRBV5-1 and TRBJ2-1; 8 bases map to TRBD1. Trimming cost V 4 bases and J 5 bases; bases outside gene matches: 8. Germline values: CDR1 SGHRS, CDR2 YFSETQ. This CDR3 has 15 residues. The CDR3 DNA sequence: TGCGCCAGCAGCCTTGAGGGGACAGGACACAATGAGCAGTTCTTC. Protein: CASSLEGTGHNEQFF.

CDR3 region: CASSSWDRVNTEAFF. The CDR3 DNA sequence: TGTGCCAGCAGCTCTTGGGACAGGGTGAACACTGAAGCTTTCTTT. The J gene is TRBJ1-1, the V gene TRBV13; TRBD1 matches 9 bases. Trimming took 4 bases from V and 0 from J; bases not matched to a gene: 3. The CDR3 contains 15 residues. CDR1 and CDR2 (germline): PRHDT, FYEKMQ (reference sequence).

The chain is built from TRBV9 and TRBJ2-1; a possible D gene is TRBD2 (5 bases). Looked up from germline, CDR1 is SGDLS and CDR2 is YYNGEE. V lost 7 bases, J lost 0 bases, and 11 bases lay in between. The CDR3 totals 14 residues. The CDR3 bases are TGTGCCAGCCAGCGGACGAGCTCCTACAATGAGCAGTTCTTC. Its protein product is CASQRTSSYNEQFF.

The V gene is TRBV28, the J gene TRBJ1-5; weak D call: TRBD1 (6 bases). The CDR3 has 17 amino acids. CDR1 and CDR2 (germline): MDHEN, SYDVKM. V was shortened by 6 bases and J by 3 bases, with 21 bases between the two germline ends. The CDR3 DNA is TGTGCCAGCAGGCCGGGCTCCCAGGGGAGGGTCAATCAGCCCCAGCATTTT. Translation gives CASRPGSQGRVNQPQHF.

The CDR3 bases are TGTGCCAGCAGTTCACTTGGGCGGGGCAACACAGATACGCAGTATTTT. Its translation: CASSSLGRGNTDTQYF. The V call is TRBV6-6, the J call TRBJ2-3, with D perhaps matching TRBD2 (6 bases). From germline, CDR1 is MNHNY and CDR2 SVGAGI (reference sequence). The CDR3 sequence is 16 residues long. V was clipped by 4 bases and J by 2 bases, with 16 bases between them.

The chain joins TRBV5-1 to TRBJ2-5; 10 bases match TRBD2. The CDR3 length is 14 residues. Germline CDR1 is SGHRS and CDR2 is YFSETQ. Germline trimming cut 5 bases from V and 3 bases from J; bases unmatched to any gene: 4. In nucleotides, the CDR3 is TGCGCCAGCAGGGTAGCGGGGGGAAAAGAGACCCAGTACTTC. It codes for CASRVAGGKETQYF.

This chain uses TRBV19 with TRBJ1-3; D is unresolved. The CDR3 has 16 amino acids. Germline-derived CDR1 and CDR2 are LNHDA and SQIVND (reference sequence). V was trimmed by 0 bases and J by 2 bases, leaving 11 bases between them. The CDR3: CASSIDGAPAGNTIYF. The CDR3 nucleotides are TGTGCCAGTAGTATAGACGGAGCCCCGGCTGGAAACACCATATATTTT.

The V call is TRBV28, the J call TRBJ1-5; possible D gene TRBD1, 6 bases. The CDR3 sequence is 15 residues long. V gave up 2 bases and J gave up 6 bases, with 14 bases separating them. Germline V lookup: CDR1 MDHEN, CDR2 SYDVKM. This CDR3 is CASSLVGGGIQPQHF. The CDR3, as DNA: TGTGCCAGCAGTTTAGTAGGGGGTGGGATTCAGCCCCAGCATTTT.

The gene calls are TRBV19 and TRBJ2-7, with 10 positions matching TRBD1. CDR3 length: 15 amino acids. Germline trimming cut 5 bases from V and 1 base from J; bases unmatched to any gene: 5. Germline loops: CDR1 LNHDA, CDR2 SQIVND (reference sequence). The DNA for the CDR3 is TGTGCCAGTAGTCCCCGACAGGGGGCGTCCTACGAGCAGTACTTC. As protein: CASSPRQGASYEQYF.

The chain links TRBV7-2 to TRBJ2-3, with 10 bases lining up with TRBD2. Germline values: CDR1 SGHTA, CDR2 FQGNSA. This CDR3 has 17 amino acids. The V and J ends lost 5 bases and 4 bases, in that order; junction bases with no gene match: 12. DNA of the CDR3: TGTGCCAGCAGCAGGGACTACGAGCGGGGGGGGGCAGATACGCAGTATTTT. Translated: CASSRDYERGGADTQYF.

The chain is built from TRBV4-2 and TRBJ2-2, with 8 nucleotides matching TRBD2. The trim removed 3 bases at V and 2 bases at J, leaving 11 bases unmatched. Germline loops: CDR1 LGHNA, CDR2 YNFKEQ. The CDR3 covers 18 residues. The CDR3 region has the DNA TGTGCCAGCAGCCACCTTCGGGGGGGTAGCACCAACACCGGGGAGCTGTTTTTT. Translated: CASSHLRGGSTNTGELFF.

The gene calls are TRBV10-3 and TRBJ2-7, with D unclear. V was shortened by 7 bases and J by 2 bases, with 6 bases between the two germline ends. The CDR3 contains 11 residues. Germline CDR1 reads ENHRY; CDR2 reads SYGVKD. The CDR3 region is CAIMSAYEQYF. In nucleotides, the CDR3 is TGTGCCATCATGTCCGCCTACGAGCAGTACTTC.

The chain couples TRBV6-7 to TRBJ1-2; tentatively, D is TRBD1 (5 bases). TRBV6-7 is flagged as an ORF with uncertain function. V gave up 2 bases and J gave up 8 bases, with 12 bases separating them. The CDR3 contains 13 residues. CDR3 sequence reads: CASSYGGGRGYTF. CDR3 sequence (DNA): TGTGCCAGCAGTTACGGGGGGGGTAGAGGCTACACCTTC.